Presented here are 9 T cell receptor beta chains from one specimen sequenced in a study of cytomegalovirus exposure and HLA in healthy donors. In the PCR, 60 Vbeta and 13 Jbeta primers were used. Only in-frame clones appear in the TCRdb table, and some are missing; sequencing was by immunoSEQ multiplex PCR. The table lists around 200,000 clones, around two thirds of them singletons. Sample: PBMCs. Receptors originate from a man in his forties in good health and CMV-seronegative.

There are a few counts of this clone. This chain joins TRBV2 and TRBJ1-4, with D uncertain. Germline CDR1 and CDR2: SNHLY and FYNNEI. The CDR3 spans 12 residues. Trimming removed 4 bases at V and 6 bases at J, with 6 bases between. Here the CDR3 DNA reads TGTGCCAGCAGTGTCAGCGATGAAAAACTGTTTTTT. It is translated as CASSVSDEKLFF.

The V and J genes are TRBV28 and TRBJ1-1, with TRBD1 as a possible D gene (5 bases). The CDR3 is 14 residues long. Germline V gives CDR1 MDHEN, CDR2 SYDVKM. Trimming left V 2 bases short and J 1 base short, with 8 bases between. The CDR3 region is CASSLETENTEAFF. CDR3 nucleotide sequence: TGTGCCAGCAGTTTAGAGACAGAGAACACTGAAGCTTTCTTT.

CDR3 in amino acids: CAWKKTSGRAGRSYNEQFF. The CDR3 DNA sequence: TGTGCCTGGAAGAAGACTAGCGGGAGAGCTGGAAGGTCCTACAATGAGCAGTTCTTC. The chain joins TRBV30 to TRBJ2-1, with TRBD2 matching over 12 bases. CDR3 length: 19 residues. V shed 4 bases and J 1 base; nucleotides not matched to a gene: 14. Germline V gene data show CDR1 as GTSNPN and CDR2 as SVGIG (reference sequence).

The rearrangement uses TRBV19 and TRBJ1-4, with TRBD1 matching 8 bases. V lost 7 bases, J lost 2 bases, and 12 bases stayed unmatched. The CDR3 totals 17 residues. Germline CDR1 and CDR2: LNHDA and SQIVND (reference sequence). For the CDR3, the DNA is TGTGCCAGTACCAGGGGGCTCGGGTTCTCGACTAATGAAAAACTGTTTTTT. It is translated as CASTRGLGFSTNEKLFF.

The rearrangement uses TRBV5-1 and TRBJ1-4, with unresolved D. Trimming cost V 4 bases and J 7 bases, with 11 bases left between them. There are 13 residues in the CDR3. Germline loops: CDR1 SGHRS, CDR2 YFSETQ. CDR3 loop: CASSRIPGEKLFF. CDR3 nucleotide sequence: TGCGCCAGCAGCCGAATCCCAGGTGAAAAACTGTTTTTT.

The sample holds one count of this clone. The chain employs TRBV19 and TRBJ1-5; 10 bases align to TRBD1. The germline CDR1 and CDR2 sequences are LNHDA and SQIVND (reference sequence). The CDR3 spans 16 residues. The junction had 9 bases not matched to a gene; V was cut back by 3 bases and J by 7 bases. CDR3 region: CASSMSSGQGFQPQHF. The CDR3 nucleotides read TGTGCCAGTAGTATGTCATCGGGACAGGGGTTCCAGCCCCAGCATTTT.

In the case of this clone: The junction departs from germline at one end; a sequencing error may be responsible. This chain uses TRBV11-2 with TRBJ1-1; no definite D call. The CDR3 length is 13 residues. The germline V gene encodes CDR1 SGHAT and CDR2 FQNNGV. CDR3 in DNA: TGTGCCAGCAGCCTAGATTTGAGCCCTGAAGCTTTCTTT. Translation: CASSLDLSPEAFF.

This chain connects TRBV5-4 to TRBJ2-1, with TRBD2 identical over 8 bases. This CDR3 region has 14 residues. Per germline, CDR1 SGHNT and CDR2 YYREEE (reference sequence). The V gene end was trimmed by 4 bases and the J gene end by 9 bases; junction bases not matched to a gene: 9. The CDR3 nucleotides read TGTGCCAGCAGCCCGCGTGGTAGCGGGGTTGAGCAGTTCTTC. It codes for CASSPRGSGVEQFF.

As for this clone: Different DNA sequences within this sample yield the same CDR3. The chain joins TRBV4-2 to TRBJ2-7; perhaps TRBD2 as D (6 bases). V lost 4 bases and J 0 bases, leaving 10 bases between the germline ends. The length of the CDR3 is 14 residues. CDR1 and CDR2 (germline): LGHNA, YNFKEQ. For the CDR3, the DNA is TGTGCCAGCAGCCGGGGGGATAACTCCTACGAGCAGTACTTC. Its translation is CASSRGDNSYEQYF.